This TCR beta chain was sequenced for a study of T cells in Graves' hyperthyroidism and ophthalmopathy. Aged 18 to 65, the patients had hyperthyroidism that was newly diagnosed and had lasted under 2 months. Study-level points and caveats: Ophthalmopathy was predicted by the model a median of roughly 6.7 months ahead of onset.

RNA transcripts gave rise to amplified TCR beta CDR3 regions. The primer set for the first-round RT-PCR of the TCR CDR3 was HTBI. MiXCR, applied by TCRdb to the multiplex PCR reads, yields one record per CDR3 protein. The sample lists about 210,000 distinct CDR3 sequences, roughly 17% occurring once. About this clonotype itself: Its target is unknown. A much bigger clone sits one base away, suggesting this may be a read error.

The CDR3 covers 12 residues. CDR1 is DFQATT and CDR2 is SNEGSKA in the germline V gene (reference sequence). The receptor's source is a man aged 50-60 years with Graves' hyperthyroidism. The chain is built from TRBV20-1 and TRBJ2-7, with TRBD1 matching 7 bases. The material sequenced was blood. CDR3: CSLGQISYERYF. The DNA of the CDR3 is TGCAGTTTGGGACAGATCTCCTACGAGCGGTACTTC.